This TCR beta chain was sequenced in a study of shared clonotypes between healthy human individuals. Generated by immunoSEQ multiplex PCR, the TCRdb table keeps only in-frame clones and is missing some. Of around 500,000 clones detected, 81% appear once; the ten largest clones hold roughly 13%. Sequencing was performed on PBMCs. The sequence was collected from a middle-aged woman in good health. Some clones in this sample may be carry-over from other donors' samples.

The CDR3 DNA follows: TGTGCCAGCAGCTTAGGAGGGGGTTTTTACGAAAAACTGTTTTTT. Translation gives CASSLGGGFYEKLFF. V usage is TRBV11-2 and J usage is TRBJ1-4, with D possibly TRBD1 on 6 matching bases. This CDR3 spans 15 amino acids. Trimming took off 1 base at V and 8 bases at J, with 14 bases between the two ends. The germline gives CDR1 SGHAT, CDR2 FQNNGV.